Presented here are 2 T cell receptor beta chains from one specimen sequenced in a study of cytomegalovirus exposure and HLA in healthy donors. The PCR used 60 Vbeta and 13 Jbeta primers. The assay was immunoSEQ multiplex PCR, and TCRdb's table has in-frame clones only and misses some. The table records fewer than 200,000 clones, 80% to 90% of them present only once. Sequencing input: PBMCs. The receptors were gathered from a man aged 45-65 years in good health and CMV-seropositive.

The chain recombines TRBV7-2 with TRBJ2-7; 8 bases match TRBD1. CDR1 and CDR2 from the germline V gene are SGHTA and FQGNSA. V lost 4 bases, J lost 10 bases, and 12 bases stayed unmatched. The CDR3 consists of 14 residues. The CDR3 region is CASSSPTGEIDQYF. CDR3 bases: TGTGCCAGCAGCTCACCGACAGGGGAGATAGATCAGTACTTC.

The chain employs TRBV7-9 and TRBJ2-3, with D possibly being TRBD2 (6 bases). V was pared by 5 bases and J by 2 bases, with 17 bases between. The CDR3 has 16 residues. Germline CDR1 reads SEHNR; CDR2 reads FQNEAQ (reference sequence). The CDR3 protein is CASSDTGGTTTDTQYF. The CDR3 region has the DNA TGTGCCAGCAGCGACACCGGCGGGACGACCACAGATACGCAGTATTTT.